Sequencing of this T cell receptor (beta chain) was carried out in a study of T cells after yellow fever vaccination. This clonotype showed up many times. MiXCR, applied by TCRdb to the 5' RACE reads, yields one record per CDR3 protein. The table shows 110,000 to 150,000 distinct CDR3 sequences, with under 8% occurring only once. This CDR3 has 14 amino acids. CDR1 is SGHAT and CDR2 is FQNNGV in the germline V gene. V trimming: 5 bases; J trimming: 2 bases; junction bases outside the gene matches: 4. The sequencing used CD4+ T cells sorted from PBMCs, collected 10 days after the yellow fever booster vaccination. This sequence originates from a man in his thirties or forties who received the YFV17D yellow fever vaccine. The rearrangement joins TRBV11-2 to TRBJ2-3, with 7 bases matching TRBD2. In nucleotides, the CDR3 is TGTGCCAGCAGCCTCGGACTAGTCACAGATACGCAGTATTTT. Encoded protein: CASSLGLVTDTQYF.